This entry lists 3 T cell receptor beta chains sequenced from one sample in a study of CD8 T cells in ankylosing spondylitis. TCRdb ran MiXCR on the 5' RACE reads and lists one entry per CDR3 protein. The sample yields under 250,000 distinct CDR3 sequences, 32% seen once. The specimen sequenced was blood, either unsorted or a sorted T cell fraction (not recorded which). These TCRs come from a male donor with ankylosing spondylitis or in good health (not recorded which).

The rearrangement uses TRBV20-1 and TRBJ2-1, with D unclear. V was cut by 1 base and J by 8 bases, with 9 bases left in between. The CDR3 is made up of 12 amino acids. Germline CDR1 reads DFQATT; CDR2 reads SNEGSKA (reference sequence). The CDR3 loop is CSARGEWDEQFF. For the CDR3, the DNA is TGCAGTGCTAGAGGTGAATGGGATGAGCAGTTCTTC.

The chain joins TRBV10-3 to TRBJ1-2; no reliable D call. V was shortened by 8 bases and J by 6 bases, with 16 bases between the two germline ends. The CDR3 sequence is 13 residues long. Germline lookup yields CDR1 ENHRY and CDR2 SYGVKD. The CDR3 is CAIGDPNEDGYTF. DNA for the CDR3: TGTGCCATCGGCGACCCTAATGAGGATGGCTACACCTTC.

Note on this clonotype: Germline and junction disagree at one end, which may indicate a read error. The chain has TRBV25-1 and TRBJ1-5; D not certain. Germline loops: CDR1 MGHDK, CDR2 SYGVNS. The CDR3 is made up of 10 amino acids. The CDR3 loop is CPGVNQPQHF. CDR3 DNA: TGCCCCGGGGTCAATCAGCCCCAGCATTTT.